These 21 T cell receptor beta chains originate from one sample sequenced in a study of blood T cell repertoires in COVID-19. Assay: immunoSEQ multiplex PCR; the TCRdb copy retains only in-frame clones and omits some. The profile shows fewer than 300,000 clones, over 75% of them singletons. Sequencing was performed on peripheral blood. The receptors originated from a man in his fifties or sixties with COVID-19, enrolled during active disease.

The CDR3 DNA reads as TGTGCCAGTAGTACCGGACAAGCGATACGGGAGCTGTTTTTT. This codes for CASSTGQAIRELFF. This chain uses TRBV19 with TRBJ2-2; tentatively, D is TRBD1 (5 bases). CDR3 length: 14 residues. The V and J ends lost 4 bases and 9 bases respectively, with 15 bases between them. CDR1 LNHDA and CDR2 SQIVND come from the germline V gene (reference sequence).

J is TRBJ2-1 and V is TRBV4-2; no definite D call. V lost 0 bases and J lost 0, with 15 bases in between. CDR1 is LGHNA, CDR2 YNFKEQ, per germline. The CDR3 totals 18 residues. The CDR3 sequence: CASSQDSLDTSSYNEQFF. CDR3 sequence (DNA): TGTGCCAGCAGCCAAGACTCTTTAGACACGAGCTCCTACAATGAGCAGTTCTTC.

The chain employs TRBV18 and TRBJ1-1; D is uncertain. Germline CDR1 is KGHSH and CDR2 is LQKENI. Trimming removed 3 bases from V and 2 bases from J, with 19 bases in between. There are 17 residues in the CDR3. As DNA, the CDR3 is TGTGCCAGCTCACCTAGAAACCAAGACTCTCGAAACACTGAAGCTTTCTTT. Protein product: CASSPRNQDSRNTEAFF. The whole variable domain, remainder taken from reference TRBV18 and TRBJ1-1, is NAGVMQNPRHLVRRRGQEARLRCSPMKGHSHVYWYRQLPEEGLKFMVYLQKENIIDESGMPKERFSAEFPKEGPSILRIQQVVRGDSAAYFCASSPRNQDSRNTEAFFGQGTRLTVV.

The chain has TRBV29-1 and TRBJ1-1; the D is unclear. V lost 3 bases and J lost 11, with 13 bases in between. The CDR3 has 11 amino acids. Germline CDR1 is SQVTM and CDR2 is ANQGSEA. The CDR3 protein is CSVEVVARAFF. CDR3 coding DNA: TGCAGCGTTGAGGTTGTGGCTAGGGCTTTCTTT.

The V and J genes are TRBV27 and TRBJ2-2; D unresolved. The V gene lost 8 bases and the J gene lost 4 bases, with 14 bases spanning the gap. The V gene's germline CDR1 is MNHEY and CDR2 SMNVEV (reference sequence). The CDR3 length is 14 residues. CDR3 DNA: TGTGCCAGCTCCCCCGCCGCAGGCACCGGGGAGCTGTTTTTT. Translated: CASSPAAGTGELFF.

J is TRBJ2-1 and V is TRBV6-5, with TRBD2 identical over 8 bases. The CDR3 has 14 amino acids. V was pared by 6 bases and J by 6 bases, with 7 bases of the junction left unmatched. Per germline, CDR1 MNHEY and CDR2 SVGAGI. For the CDR3, the DNA is TGTGCCAGCAGGGTGGGACTAGACGTCAATGAGCAGTTCTTC. Amino acid sequence: CASRVGLDVNEQFF.

This clone was counted a single time. V gene TRBV5-4 combines with J gene TRBJ2-2, with D possibly matching TRBD1 (6 bases). V was cut by 2 bases and J by 6 bases, with 8 bases left in between. From germline, CDR1 is SGHNT and CDR2 YYREEE (reference sequence). The CDR3 runs 13 residues. As DNA, the CDR3 is TGTGCCAGCAGCTTACAGGGTCCCGGGGAGCTGTTTTTT. This translates into CASSLQGPGELFF.

The chain joins TRBV6-5 to TRBJ1-5; D gene uncertain. Between the trimmed V and J ends, which lost 0 bases and 5 bases, there was a span of 11 bases. This CDR3 is 15 amino acids long. CDR1 and CDR2 (germline): MNHEY, SVGAGI. The CDR3 sequence is CASSYSTGLDQPQHF. In nucleotides, the CDR3 is TGTGCCAGCAGTTACTCGACGGGGTTGGATCAGCCCCAGCATTTT.

The V call is TRBV30, the J call TRBJ2-7; the D is unclear. Germline-derived CDR1 and CDR2 are GTSNPN and SVGIG (reference sequence). This CDR3 region has 11 residues. The V gene lost 1 base and the J gene lost 3 bases, with 4 bases spanning the gap. The CDR3 sequence is CAWSGYYEQYF. The CDR3 nucleotides are TGTGCCTGGAGTGGCTACTACGAGCAGTACTTC.

DNA for the CDR3: TGTGCCAGCAGTCCTTTCGGGACAGGGGGCTTCTTC. This encodes CASSPFGTGGFF. The rearrangement uses TRBV2 and TRBJ2-1, with 12 positions matching TRBD1. Germline V gene lookup returns CDR1 SNHLY and CDR2 FYNNEI. CDR3 size: 12 residues. V dropped 5 bases and J dropped 16; count of bases not matched to a gene: 6.

The chain carries TRBV30 and TRBJ2-7; 8 bases fit TRBD2. V dropped 5 bases and J dropped 7; count of bases not matched to a gene: 10. This CDR3 contains 13 residues. The germline V gene has CDR1 GTSNPN and CDR2 SVGIG (reference sequence). The CDR3 nucleotides are TGTGCCTGGTCGGGAGGGTTGGTCTTGGAGCAGTACTTC. Its protein is CAWSGGLVLEQYF.

The count of this clone is one. V is TRBV6-5 and J is TRBJ2-7; 13 bases match TRBD2. V gave up 6 bases and J gave up 6 bases; unmatched junction bases: 8. The CDR3 spans 15 residues. Per the germline V gene, CDR1 is MNHEY and CDR2 is SVGAGI. The CDR3 coding sequence is TGTGCCAGCAGAACTAGCGGGGGGGTAGCGGGCGAGCAGTACTTC. Its translation: CASRTSGGVAGEQYF.

This sequence joins TRBV5-4 and TRBJ1-1; unclear D gene. This CDR3 contains 14 residues. Germline V CDR1 and CDR2: SGHNT, YYREEE (reference sequence). Trimming shortened V by 4 bases and J by 7 bases, and 17 bases separated the two germline ends. CDR3 region: CASSMDSRPGEAFF. The CDR3 coding sequence is TGTGCCAGCAGCATGGATTCCCGCCCGGGTGAAGCTTTCTTT.

CDR3 coding DNA: TGTGCCAGCAGCCCCAACATGGCTGAAGCTTTCTTT. This sequence encodes CASSPNMAEAFF. The J gene is TRBJ1-1, the V gene TRBV9; D is ambiguous. The CDR3 covers 12 residues. Deletions cut 4 bases from V and 6 bases from J, with 10 bases between. Per germline, CDR1 SGDLS and CDR2 YYNGEE.

The V and J genes are TRBV30 and TRBJ2-2; a weak D match, TRBD2 (6 bases). The CDR3 is 14 amino acids. V was cut by 3 bases and J by 3 bases, with 11 bases left in between. CDR1 and CDR2 (germline): GTSNPN, SVGIG (reference sequence). This CDR3 reads CAWRRPGDTGELFF. The CDR3 DNA reads as TGTGCCTGGAGACGGCCGGGGGACACCGGGGAGCTGTTTTTT.

The chain uses TRBV28 and TRBJ2-3; 8 bases map to TRBD1. Losses at the gene ends were 6 bases for V and 0 bases for J; bases not matched to a gene: 8. Germline V gives CDR1 MDHEN, CDR2 SYDVKM. There are 16 residues in the CDR3. The CDR3 DNA reads as TGTGCCAGCAGCTCACCCGGACAGGGTAGCACAGATACGCAGTATTTT. As protein: CASSSPGQGSTDTQYF.

This clone has a count of ten or more. The chain employs TRBV6-6 and TRBJ2-3; no reliable D call. Germline CDR1 reads MNHNY; CDR2 reads SVGAGI (reference sequence). Trimming left V 7 bases short and J 4 bases short, with 15 bases between. The CDR3 is 14 residues long. The CDR3 DNA is TGTGCCAGCATTCCCGGAGTGGCGGCAGATACGCAGTATTTT. Encoded protein: CASIPGVAADTQYF.

The V call is TRBV5-1, the J call TRBJ1-6; maybe TRBD1 (5 bases). Germline values: CDR1 SGHRS, CDR2 YFSETQ. Trimming pared 1 base from V and 0 bases from J, leaving 11 bases between. This CDR3 region has 17 residues. For the CDR3, the DNA is TGCGCCAGCAGCTTGCTCGGGGGAAGCTCCTATAATTCACCCCTCCACTTT. Protein sequence: CASSLLGGSSYNSPLHF.

The chain is built from TRBV6-5 and TRBJ1-1; D possibly corresponds to TRBD1 (5 bases). Germline V gives CDR1 MNHEY, CDR2 SVGAGI. V dropped 4 bases and J dropped 4 bases, with 13 bases sitting between them. The CDR3 contains 14 residues. This chain's CDR3 is CASSSAGRGTEAFF. CDR3 DNA: TGTGCCAGCAGTTCGGCGGGGAGGGGCACTGAAGCTTTCTTT.

The gene calls are TRBV12-3 or TRBV12-4 and TRBJ1-5, with TRBD1 matching 8 bases. This CDR3 has 13 residues. J lost 4 bases, V lost 7 bases, and 3 bases had no gene match. Here the CDR3 reads CASKQGANQPQHF. Written as DNA, the CDR3 is TGTGCCAGCAAGCAGGGGGCGAATCAGCCCCAGCATTTT.

This clone was seen a handful of times. The chain has TRBV4-3 and TRBJ2-7; the match to TRBD2 covers 7 bases. The CDR3 consists of 15 residues. V shed 0 bases, J shed 1 base, and the junction held 3 bases outside the gene matches. Germline CDR1 is LGHNA and CDR2 is YSLEER. CDR3 bases: TGCGCCAGCAGCCAAGACCGACTAGCATCCTACGAGCAGTACTTC. Amino acids: CASSQDRLASYEQYF.